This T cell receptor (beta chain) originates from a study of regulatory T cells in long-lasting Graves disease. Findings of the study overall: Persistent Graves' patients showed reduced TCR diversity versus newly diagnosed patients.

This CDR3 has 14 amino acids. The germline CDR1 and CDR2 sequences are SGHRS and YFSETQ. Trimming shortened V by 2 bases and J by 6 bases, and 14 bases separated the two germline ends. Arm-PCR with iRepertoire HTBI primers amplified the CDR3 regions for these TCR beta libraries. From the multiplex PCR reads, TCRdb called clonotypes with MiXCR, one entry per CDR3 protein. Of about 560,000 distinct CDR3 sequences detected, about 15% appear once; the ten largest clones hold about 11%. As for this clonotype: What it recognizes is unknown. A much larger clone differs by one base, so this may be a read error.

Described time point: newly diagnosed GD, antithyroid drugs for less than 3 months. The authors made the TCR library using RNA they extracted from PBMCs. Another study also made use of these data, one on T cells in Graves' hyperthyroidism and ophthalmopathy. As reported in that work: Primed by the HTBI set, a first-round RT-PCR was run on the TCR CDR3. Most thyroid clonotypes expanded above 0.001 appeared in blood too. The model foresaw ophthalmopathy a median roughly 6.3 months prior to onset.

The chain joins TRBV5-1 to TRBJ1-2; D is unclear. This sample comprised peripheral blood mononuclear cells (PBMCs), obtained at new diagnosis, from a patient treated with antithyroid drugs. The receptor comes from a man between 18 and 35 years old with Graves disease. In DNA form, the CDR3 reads TGCGCCAGCAGCTTTGTGGAGGGAGGGAATGGCTACACCTTC. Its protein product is CASSFVEGGNGYTF.